A selection of T cell receptor beta chains follows, all from one sample in a study of PD-L1 blockade in urothelial cancer. Measured with immunoSEQ multiplex PCR; TCRdb has only the in-frame clones, and not every one. Of some 76,000 clones in the sample, roughly 89% were seen once. The specimen was PBMCs, collected around atezolizumab (anti-PD-L1) treatment. These receptors were taken from a man aged 60-69 years with urothelial cancer. Each CDR3 is given with its conserved first and last residue. Fields, in order: D gene, clone size, J gene, V gene, CDR3 protein, CDR3 DNA. A D gene is named only where the DNA matches it firmly. The size field is filled for only some rows; it gives once, few, many or a size class.

D: -; size: -; J: TRBJ1-1; V: TRBV10-3; CDR3: CAISAQGDSEAFF; DNA: TGTGCCATCAGTGCTCAGGGCGATTCTGAAGCTTTCTTT
D: -; size: few; J: TRBJ1-2; V: TRBV6-1; CDR3: CASSALSGSYGYTF; DNA: TGTGCCAGCAGTGCCCTCTCGGGTTCCTATGGCTACACCTTC
D: TRBD1; size: -; J: TRBJ2-2; V: TRBV5-1; CDR3: CASSLQGTGELFF; DNA: TGCGCCAGCAGCTTACAGGGGACCGGGGAGCTGTTTTTT
D: -; size: -; J: TRBJ1-2; V: TRBV30; CDR3: CAWSVLPPSYGYTF; DNA: TGTGCCTGGAGTGTGTTACCACCCAGCTATGGCTACACCTTC
D: -; size: -; J: TRBJ1-5; V: TRBV18; CDR3: CASSLFAVGDSNQPQHF; DNA: TGTGCCAGCTCACTATTTGCTGTAGGGGATAGCAATCAGCCCCAGCATTTT
D: TRBD1; size: few; J: TRBJ2-7; V: TRBV10-1; CDR3: CASSMTGYEQYF; DNA: TGCGCCAGCAGCATGACAGGGTACGAGCAGTACTTC
D: -; size: once; J: TRBJ2-4; V: TRBV5-4; CDR3: CASSLVLRGSKNIQYF; DNA: TGTGCCAGCAGCTTGGTTCTCAGGGGTAGCAAAAACATTCAGTACTTC
D: -; size: -; J: TRBJ2-7; V: TRBV6-7; CDR3: CASSRRNREGEQYF; DNA: TGTGCCAGCAGTCGCCGCAACAGGGAGGGCGAGCAGTACTTC
D: TRBD2; size: -; J: TRBJ2-2; V: TRBV7-9; CDR3: CAISPGAGGPNTGELFF; DNA: TGTGCCATCTCTCCAGGAGCGGGAGGGCCGAACACCGGGGAGCTGTTTTTT
D: -; size: -; J: TRBJ1-2; V: TRBV12-5; CDR3: CASGIGGYGYTF; DNA: TGTGCTAGTGGTATAGGGGGTTATGGCTACACCTTC
D: -; size: -; J: TRBJ2-1; V: TRBV5-6; CDR3: CASSSLMGSSYNEQFF; DNA: TGTGCCAGCAGCTCGCTTATGGGGAGCTCCTACAATGAGCAGTTCTTC
D: TRBD1; size: -; J: TRBJ2-3; V: TRBV6-4; CDR3: CASSEGTGSTDTQYF; DNA: TGTGCCAGCAGTGAAGGGACAGGCAGCACAGATACGCAGTATTTT
D: TRBD2; size: -; J: TRBJ2-7; V: TRBV9; CDR3: CASSVDVGGAYEQYF; DNA: TGTGCCAGCAGCGTAGATGTCGGGGGGGCCTACGAGCAGTACTTC
D: -; size: -; J: TRBJ1-5; V: TRBV18; CDR3: CASSQQERNQPQHF; DNA: TGTGCCAGCTCACAACAGGAGCGAAATCAGCCCCAGCATTTT
D: TRBD1; size: -; J: TRBJ1-5; V: TRBV29-1; CDR3: CSVAPGTGNQPQHF; DNA: TGCAGCGTTGCCCCAGGGACAGGAAATCAGCCCCAGCATTTT
D: -; size: -; J: TRBJ2-5; V: TRBV7-2; CDR3: CASSKTGGGETQYF; DNA: TGTGCCAGCAGCAAGACAGGCGGTGGTGAGACCCAGTACTTC
D: TRBD2; size: -; J: TRBJ2-5; V: TRBV11-2; CDR3: CASSASGVRETQYF; DNA: TGTGCCAGCAGCGCTAGCGGGGTCAGGGAGACCCAGTACTTC